The present entry profiles one T cell receptor (beta chain) with its context. Its antigen remains unknown. One end of the junction fails to match germline, which may point to a read error. Hyperthyroidism patients were newly diagnosed, ill under 2 months, and aged 18 to 65 years. Uncontrolled infections, other autoimmune diseases, pregnancy or lactation barred patients from enrollment. Clinicians made diagnoses from clinical symptoms, serum thyroxine, TRAb, thyroid ultrasound and orbital computed tomography. These data belong to a study of Graves' ophthalmopathy and Graves' hyperthyroidism. The CDR3 length is 13 residues. Germline V gene data show CDR1 as LNHNV and CDR2 as YYDKDF (reference sequence). RNA transcripts provided the template for amplifying TCR beta CDR3 regions. The authors performed first-round RT-PCR with HTBI primers and then a second-round multiplex PCR. Via MiXCR, TCRdb re-called the multiplex PCR reads, giving one row per CDR3 protein. The data contain more than 1,000,000 distinct CDR3 sequences, 36% of them singletons.

Findings of the study overall: Clonotypes were expanded in thyroid at above 0.001 frequency, and most also appeared in blood.

The chain joins TRBV15 to TRBJ1-1; tentative D call: TRBD1 (5 bases). The material sequenced was peripheral blood or thyroid tissue (not recorded which). This clonotype was sampled from an adult man with Graves' hyperthyroidism. This CDR3 reads CATSLLGTKKALF. CDR3 in DNA: TGTGCCACCAGCCTGCTGGGGACGAAGAAAGCTCTCTTT. The full variable domain, its missing parts supplied by reference TRBV15 and TRBJ1-1, is DAMVIQNPRYQVTQFGKPVTLSCSQTLNHNVMYWYQQKSSQAPKLLFHYYDKDFNNEADTPDNFQSRRPNTSFCFLDIRSPGLGDTAMYLCATSLLGTKKALFGQGTRLTVV.